This T cell receptor beta chain was sequenced during a study of T cell repertoires in cytomegalovirus infection. For the study at large: Used in the study were CMV epitopes, some recently identified and HLA-C-restricted, others well-studied and HLA-B-restricted. It was the public TCR beta signatures that indicated both CMV infection and matching HLA type. Study-wide findings and caveats: The cumulative frequency of public TCR beta families distinguished individuals who carried CMV together with the relevant HLA.

Using its own MiXCR run on the reads, TCRdb lists one record per CDR3 protein. The profile shows about 310,000 distinct CDR3 sequences, around a quarter of them singletons. Trimming took off 2 bases at V and 7 bases at J, with 8 bases between the two ends. CDR3 size: 12 residues. The germline CDR1 and CDR2 sequences are MDHEN and SYDVKM. This clonotype came up many times. Its specificity is unknown. J is TRBJ2-5 and V is TRBV28; tentatively, D is TRBD1 or TRBD2 (5 bases each). The source is a human donor in good health (CMV status not recorded). Some clones in this sample may be carry-over from other donors' samples. This specimen consisted of cultured PBMCs, obtained from culture after CMV antigen stimulation. CDR3 residues: CASSLEGWTQYF. CDR3 DNA sequence: TGTGCCAGCAGTTTAGAGGGGTGGACCCAGTACTTC.